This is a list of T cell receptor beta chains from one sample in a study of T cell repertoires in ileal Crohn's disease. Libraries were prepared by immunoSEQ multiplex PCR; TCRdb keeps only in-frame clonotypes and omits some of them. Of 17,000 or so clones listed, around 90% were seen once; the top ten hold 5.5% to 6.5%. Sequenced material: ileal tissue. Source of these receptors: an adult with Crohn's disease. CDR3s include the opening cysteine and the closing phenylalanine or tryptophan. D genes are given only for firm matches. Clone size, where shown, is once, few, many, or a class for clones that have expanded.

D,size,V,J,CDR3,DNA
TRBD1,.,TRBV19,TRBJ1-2,CASTAYGQGDYGYTF,TGTGCCAGTACCGCATACGGACAGGGTGACTATGGCTACACCTTC
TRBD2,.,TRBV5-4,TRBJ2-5,CASSLAGGKTQYF,TGTGCCAGCAGCCTAGCGGGAGGGAAGACCCAGTACTTC
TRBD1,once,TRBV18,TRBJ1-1,CASSRTGIDTEAFF,TGTGCCAGCTCAAGGACAGGGATAGACACTGAAGCTTTCTTT
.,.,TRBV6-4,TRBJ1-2,CASPAAGTNYGYTF,TGTGCCAGCCCGGCGGCGGGAACTAACTATGGCTACACCTTC
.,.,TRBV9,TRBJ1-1,CASSPSKSGTEAFF,TGTGCCAGCAGCCCTTCTAAGTCTGGCACTGAAGCTTTCTTT
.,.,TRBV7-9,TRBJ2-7,CASSFGGIYEQYF,TGTGCCAGCAGCTTTGGAGGGATCTACGAGCAGTACTTC
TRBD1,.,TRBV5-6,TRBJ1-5,CASSQLDRPHVAQHF,TGTGCCAGCAGCCAGCTGGACAGGCCCCACGTGGCCCAGCATTTT
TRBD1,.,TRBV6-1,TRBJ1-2,CASSEVNVGTAFYGYTF,TGTGCCAGCAGTGAAGTCAATGTGGGGACAGCCTTCTATGGCTACACCTTC
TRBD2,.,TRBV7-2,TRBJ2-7,CASSRERDMYEQYF,TGTGCCAGCAGTCGTGAGCGGGATATGTATGAGCAGTACTTC
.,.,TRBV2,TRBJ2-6,CASRKLGSGANVLTF,TGTGCCAGCAGAAAACTAGGGTCTGGGGCCAACGTCCTGACTTTC
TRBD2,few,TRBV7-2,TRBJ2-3,CARKASGSTDTQYF,TGTGCCAGGAAGGCTAGCGGGAGCACAGATACGCAGTATTTT
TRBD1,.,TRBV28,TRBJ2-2,CASRPPGGTGELFF,TGTGCCAGCAGGCCTCCAGGGGGCACCGGGGAGCTGTTTTTT
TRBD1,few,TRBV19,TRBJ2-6,CASSRDRGFAGANVLTF,TGTGCCAGTAGTAGGGACAGGGGGTTTGCGGGGGCCAACGTCCTGACTTTC
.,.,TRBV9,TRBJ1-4,CASSAHITNEKLFF,TGTGCCAGCAGCGCGCACATAACTAATGAAAAACTGTTTTTT
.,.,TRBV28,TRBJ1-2,CASSSTGENYGYTF,TGTGCCAGCAGTTCGACAGGCGAAAACTATGGCTACACCTTC
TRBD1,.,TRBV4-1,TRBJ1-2,CASSRYYRGRSYYGYTF,TGCGCCAGCAGTCGGTACTACAGGGGTAGGAGTTACTATGGCTACACCTTC
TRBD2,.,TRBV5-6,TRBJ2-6,CASSLVAGSGANVLTF,TGTGCCAGCAGCTTGGTAGCGGGCTCTGGGGCCAACGTCCTGACTTTC
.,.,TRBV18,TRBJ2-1,CASSPGRNSYNEQFF,TGTGCCAGCTCACCGGGGCGGAACTCCTACAATGAGCAGTTCTTC
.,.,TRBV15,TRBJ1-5,CATSREIGTGQPQHF,TGTGCCACCAGCAGAGAGATAGGAACAGGCCAGCCCCAGCATTTT
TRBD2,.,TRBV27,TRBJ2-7,CASSLPTGLAGVYEQYF,TGTGCCAGCAGTTTACCAACTGGACTAGCGGGAGTATACGAGCAGTACTTC
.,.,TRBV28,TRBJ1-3,CASSPRGGGNTIYF,TGTGCCAGCAGTCCAAGGGGAGGGGGAAACACCATATATTTT
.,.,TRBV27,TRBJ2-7,CASRLTGSLNEQYF,TGTGCCAGCAGGTTAACAGGGTCTCTCAACGAGCAGTACTTC
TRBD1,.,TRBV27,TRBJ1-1,CASSLGTGGRTEAFF,TGTGCCAGCAGTTTAGGGACAGGGGGTCGGACTGAAGCTTTCTTT
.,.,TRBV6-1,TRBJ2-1,CASSEGVGGHNEQFF,TGTGCCAGCAGTGAAGGGGTGGGGGGACACAATGAGCAGTTCTTC
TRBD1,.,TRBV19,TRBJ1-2,CASSRQGNYGYTF,TGTGCCAGTAGTAGACAGGGAAACTATGGCTACACCTTC
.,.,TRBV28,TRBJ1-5,CASSTPDRNNQPQHF,TGTGCCAGCAGTACCCCCGACAGAAATAATCAGCCCCAGCATTTT
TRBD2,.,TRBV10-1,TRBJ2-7,CASSFSGSYEQYF,TGCGCCAGCAGTTTTAGCGGGAGCTACGAGCAGTACTTC
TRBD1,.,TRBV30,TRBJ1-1,CAWSHGTGNTEAFF,TGTGCCTGGAGCCATGGGACAGGCAACACTGAAGCTTTCTTT
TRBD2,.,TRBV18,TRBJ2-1,CASSPGLAFPYNEQFF,TGTGCCAGCTCACCGGGACTAGCGTTCCCCTACAATGAGCAGTTCTTC
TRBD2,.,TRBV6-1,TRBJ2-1,CASTLLAGGYNEQFF,TGTGCCAGCACCCTTCTAGCGGGAGGATACAATGAGCAGTTCTTC
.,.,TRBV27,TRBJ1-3,CASSFGHHYIGNTIYF,TGTGCCAGCAGTTTCGGCCATCACTACATAGGAAACACCATATATTTT
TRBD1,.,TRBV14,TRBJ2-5,CASSHWTGGRLETQYF,TGTGCCAGCAGCCATTGGACAGGGGGTCGGTTGGAGACCCAGTACTTC
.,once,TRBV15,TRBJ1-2,CATSRENEWSRLYGYTF,TGTGCCACCAGCAGAGAAAATGAGTGGAGTCGGCTATATGGCTACACCTTC
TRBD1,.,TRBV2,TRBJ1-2,CASREQGITYGYTF,TGTGCCAGCAGGGAACAGGGGATTACCTATGGCTACACCTTC
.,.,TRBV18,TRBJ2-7,CASSPQRDNYEQYF,TGTGCCAGCTCACCACAAAGGGACAATTACGAGCAGTACTTC
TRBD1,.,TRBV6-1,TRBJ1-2,CASKGQGDYGYTF,TGTGCCAGCAAGGGACAGGGAGACTATGGCTACACCTTC
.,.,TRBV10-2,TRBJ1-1,CASSPQGEEAFF,TGCGCCAGCAGCCCACAGGGAGAGGAAGCTTTCTTT
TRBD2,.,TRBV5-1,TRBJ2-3,CASSLWGGTDTQYF,TGCGCCAGCAGCTTGTGGGGGGGGACAGATACGCAGTATTTT
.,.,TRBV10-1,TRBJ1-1,CASSPSFGGLGTEAFF,TGCGCCAGCAGTCCTAGCTTCGGAGGGTTGGGCACTGAAGCTTTCTTT
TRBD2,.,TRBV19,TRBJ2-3,CASSIGTSGGTDTQYF,TGTGCCAGTAGTATCGGGACTAGCGGGGGCACAGATACGCAGTATTTT
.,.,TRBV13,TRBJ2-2,CASSHARTANTGELFF,TGTGCCAGCAGTCATGCAAGGACTGCGAACACCGGGGAGCTGTTTTTT
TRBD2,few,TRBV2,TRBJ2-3,CASSEAGGPDTQYF,TGTGCCAGCAGTGAAGCGGGAGGGCCAGATACGCAGTATTTT
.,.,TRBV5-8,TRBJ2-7,CASSHPTGYEQYF,TGTGCCAGCAGCCACCCAACGGGCTACGAGCAGTACTTC
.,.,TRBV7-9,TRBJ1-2,CASSLSRAGDDGYTF,TGTGCCAGCAGCTTAAGCAGGGCAGGGGACGATGGCTACACCTTC
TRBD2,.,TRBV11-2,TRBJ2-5,CASSFPTSGNQETQYF,TGTGCCAGCAGCTTTCCGACTAGCGGGAACCAAGAGACCCAGTACTTC
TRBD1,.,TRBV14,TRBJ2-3,CASSQPPDRGGTDTQYF,TGTGCCAGCAGCCAACCCCCGGACAGGGGCGGCACAGATACGCAGTATTTT